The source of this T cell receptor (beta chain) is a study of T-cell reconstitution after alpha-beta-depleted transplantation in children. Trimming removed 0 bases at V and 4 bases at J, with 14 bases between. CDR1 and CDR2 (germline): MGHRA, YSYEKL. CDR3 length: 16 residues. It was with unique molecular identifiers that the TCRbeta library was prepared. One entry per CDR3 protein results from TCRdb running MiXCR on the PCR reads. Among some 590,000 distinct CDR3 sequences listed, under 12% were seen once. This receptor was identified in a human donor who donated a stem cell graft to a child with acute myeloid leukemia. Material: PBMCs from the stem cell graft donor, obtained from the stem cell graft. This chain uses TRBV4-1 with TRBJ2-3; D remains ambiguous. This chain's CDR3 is CASSQDWASPSDTQYF. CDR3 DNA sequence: TGCGCCAGCAGCCAAGATTGGGCGAGCCCCTCAGATACGCAGTATTTT.